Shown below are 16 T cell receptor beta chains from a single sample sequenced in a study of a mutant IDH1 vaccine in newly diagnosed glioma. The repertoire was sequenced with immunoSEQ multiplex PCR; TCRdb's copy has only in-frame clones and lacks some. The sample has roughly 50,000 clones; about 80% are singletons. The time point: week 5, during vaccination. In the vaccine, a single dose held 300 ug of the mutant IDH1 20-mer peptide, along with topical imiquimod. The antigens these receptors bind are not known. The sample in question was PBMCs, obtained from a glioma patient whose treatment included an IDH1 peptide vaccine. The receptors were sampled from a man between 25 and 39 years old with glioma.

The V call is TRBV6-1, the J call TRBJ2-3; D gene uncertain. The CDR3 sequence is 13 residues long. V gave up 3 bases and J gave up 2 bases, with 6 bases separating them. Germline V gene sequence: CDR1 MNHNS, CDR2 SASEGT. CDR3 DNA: TGTGCCAGCAGTGACAGATACACAGATACGCAGTATTTT. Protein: CASSDRYTDTQYF.

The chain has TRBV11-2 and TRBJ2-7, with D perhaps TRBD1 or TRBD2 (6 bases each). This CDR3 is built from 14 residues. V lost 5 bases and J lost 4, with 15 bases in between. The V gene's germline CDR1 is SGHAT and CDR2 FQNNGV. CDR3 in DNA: TGTGCCAGCAGCCACACAGGGACTCGATACGAGCAGTACTTC. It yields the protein CASSHTGTRYEQYF.

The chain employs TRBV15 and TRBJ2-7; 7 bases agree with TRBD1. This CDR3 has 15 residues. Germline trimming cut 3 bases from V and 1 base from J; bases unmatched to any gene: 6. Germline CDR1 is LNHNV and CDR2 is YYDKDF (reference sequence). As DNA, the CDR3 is TGTGCCACCAGCAGCGATAGGGGGCCATCCTACGAGCAGTACTTC. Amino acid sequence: CATSSDRGPSYEQYF. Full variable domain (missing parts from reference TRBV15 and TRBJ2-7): DAMVIQNPRYQVTQFGKPVTLSCSQTLNHNVMYWYQQKSSQAPKLLFHYYDKDFNNEADTPDNFQSRRPNTSFCFLDIRSPGLGDTAMYLCATSSDRGPSYEQYFGPGTRLTVT.

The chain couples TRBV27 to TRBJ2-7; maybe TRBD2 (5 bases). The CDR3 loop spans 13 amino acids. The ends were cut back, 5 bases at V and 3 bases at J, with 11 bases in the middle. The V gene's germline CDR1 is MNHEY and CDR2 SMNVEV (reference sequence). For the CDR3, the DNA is TGTGCCAGCAGTACCGGACTGGTCTACGAGCAGTACTTC. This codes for CASSTGLVYEQYF.

The CDR3, as DNA: TGTGCCAGCAGCTTATTGGCGGGGGGAGCCAATGAGCAGTTCTTC. As protein: CASSLLAGGANEQFF. The chain has TRBV7-2 and TRBJ2-1; the match to TRBD2 covers 8 bases. The CDR3 has 15 amino acids. Germline-derived CDR1 and CDR2 are SGHTA and FQGNSA. J gave up 6 bases and V 2 bases, and 6 bases lay outside the gene matches.

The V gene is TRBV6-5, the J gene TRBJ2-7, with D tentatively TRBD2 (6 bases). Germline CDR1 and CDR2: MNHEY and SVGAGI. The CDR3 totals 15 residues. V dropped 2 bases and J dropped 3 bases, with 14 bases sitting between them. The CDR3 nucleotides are TGTGCCAGCAGTTACACGGGGACTGTTCTCTACGAGCAGTACTTC. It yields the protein CASSYTGTVLYEQYF.

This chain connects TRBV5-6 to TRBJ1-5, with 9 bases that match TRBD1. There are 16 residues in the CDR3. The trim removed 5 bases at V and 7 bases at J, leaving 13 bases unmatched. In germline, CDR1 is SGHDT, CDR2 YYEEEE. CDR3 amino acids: CASSFTGTGFGQPQHF. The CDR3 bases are TGTGCCAGCAGTTTTACCGGGACAGGGTTTGGGCAGCCCCAGCATTTT.

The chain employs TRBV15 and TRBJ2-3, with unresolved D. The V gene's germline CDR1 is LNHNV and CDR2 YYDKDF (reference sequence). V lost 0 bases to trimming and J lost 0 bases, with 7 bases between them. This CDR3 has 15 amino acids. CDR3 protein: CATSRDTASTDTQYF. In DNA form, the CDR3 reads TGTGCCACCAGCAGAGACACGGCTAGCACAGATACGCAGTATTTT.

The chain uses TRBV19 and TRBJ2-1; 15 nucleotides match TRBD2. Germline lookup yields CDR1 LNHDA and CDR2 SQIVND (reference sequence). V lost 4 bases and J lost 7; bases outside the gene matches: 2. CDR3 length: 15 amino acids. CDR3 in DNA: TGTGCCAGTAGTACCGGACTAGCGGGGGGGAATGAGCAGTTCTTC. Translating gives CASSTGLAGGNEQFF.

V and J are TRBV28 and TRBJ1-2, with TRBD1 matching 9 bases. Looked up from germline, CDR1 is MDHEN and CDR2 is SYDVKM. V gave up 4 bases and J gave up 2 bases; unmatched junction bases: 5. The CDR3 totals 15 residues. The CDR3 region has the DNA TGTGCCAGCAGTTCACCCGGGACAGGGAACTATGGCTACACCTTC. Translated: CASSSPGTGNYGYTF.

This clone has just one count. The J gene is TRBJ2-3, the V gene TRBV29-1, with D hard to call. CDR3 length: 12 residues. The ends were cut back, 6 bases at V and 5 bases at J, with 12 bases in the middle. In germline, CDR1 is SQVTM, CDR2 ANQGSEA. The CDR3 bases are TGCAGCGTCCAGACCTGGGGAGATACGCAGTATTTT. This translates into CSVQTWGDTQYF.

The CDR3, as DNA: TGCGCCAGCAGCCAGATACTGGACACAAAGCAGTACTTC. Its protein is CASSQILDTKQYF. The gene calls are TRBV4-1 and TRBJ2-7, with a possible D match to TRBD1 (5 bases). V lost 3 bases, J lost 8 bases, and 14 bases lay in between. The CDR3 is made up of 13 amino acids. Germline CDR1 is MGHRA and CDR2 is YSYEKL.

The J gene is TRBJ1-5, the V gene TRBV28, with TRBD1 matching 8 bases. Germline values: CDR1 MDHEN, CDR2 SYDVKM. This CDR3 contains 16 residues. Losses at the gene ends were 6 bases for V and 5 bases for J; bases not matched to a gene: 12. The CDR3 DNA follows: TGTGCCAGCAGCAACCCCGGGACAGGAAAATATCAGCCCCAGCATTTT. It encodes CASSNPGTGKYQPQHF.

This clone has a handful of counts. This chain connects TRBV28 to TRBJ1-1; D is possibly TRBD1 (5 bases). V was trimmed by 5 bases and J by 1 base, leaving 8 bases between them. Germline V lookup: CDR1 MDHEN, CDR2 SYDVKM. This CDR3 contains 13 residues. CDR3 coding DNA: TGTGCCAGCAGTCCCGGACAGAACACTGAAGCTTTCTTT. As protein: CASSPGQNTEAFF.

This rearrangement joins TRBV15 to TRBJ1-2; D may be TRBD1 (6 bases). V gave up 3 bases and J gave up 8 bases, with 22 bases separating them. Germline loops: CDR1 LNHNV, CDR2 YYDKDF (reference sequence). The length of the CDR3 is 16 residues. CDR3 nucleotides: TGTGCCACCAGCAGCCAGCGATTGAGGGGGGCGCGGGGCTACACCTTC. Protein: CATSSQRLRGARGYTF.

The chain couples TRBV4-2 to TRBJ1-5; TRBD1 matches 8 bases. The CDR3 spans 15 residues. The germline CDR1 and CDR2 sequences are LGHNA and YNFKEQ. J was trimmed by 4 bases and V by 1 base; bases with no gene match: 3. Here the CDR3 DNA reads TGTGCCAGCAGCCAAGGGACAGGGCCTAATCAGCCCCAGCATTTT. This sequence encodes CASSQGTGPNQPQHF.